The 23 T cell receptor beta chains given below trace back to one sample, sequenced in a study of long-term antiretroviral therapy in people with HIV (dated 2022 in TCRdb). The immunoSEQ hsTCRB v3.0 assay was used at survey level resolution for TRB variable region sequencing. TCRdb re-hosts the immuneACCESS table, in-frame sequences only. Its copies lack some clones; in the studies checked, an unresolved V gene accounts for under half of them, and the cause for the rest is not known. For this sample the table gives roughly 26,000 clones, of which 95% were detected only once. The ten largest clones represent 2% to 2.5% of the sample. Sequences were derived from unsorted PBMCs, sampled more than 4.7 years after starting antiretroviral therapy. Source of these receptors: a woman aged 45 to 65 with HIV.

V and J are TRBV19 and TRBJ1-1; D possibly corresponds to TRBD1 (5 bases). CDR3 length: 13 amino acids. Trimming shortened V by 4 bases and J by 4 bases, and 10 bases separated the two germline ends. CDR1 and CDR2 (germline): LNHDA, SQIVND (reference sequence). The CDR3: CASSTGMATEAFF. CDR3 DNA sequence: TGTGCCAGTAGTACAGGGATGGCCACTGAAGCTTTCTTT.

This chain joins TRBV6-1 and TRBJ1-2; TRBD1 aligns across 7 bases. V gave up 4 bases and J gave up 4 bases; unmatched junction bases: 6. This CDR3 has 14 amino acids. Germline V gene lookup returns CDR1 MNHNS and CDR2 SASEGT. Here the CDR3 reads CASSGTGRAYGYTF. CDR3 in DNA: TGTGCCAGCAGTGGGACAGGTCGCGCCTATGGCTACACCTTC.

The chain combines TRBV7-9 with TRBJ2-5; D unclear. V was trimmed by 1 base and J by 0 bases, leaving 6 bases between them. This CDR3 is 14 amino acids long. Germline CDR1 is SEHNR and CDR2 is FQNEAQ (reference sequence). This CDR3 is CASSLVGHQETQYF. DNA of the CDR3: TGTGCCAGCAGCTTAGTAGGCCACCAAGAGACCCAGTACTTC.

The sample holds one count of this clone. This rearrangement joins TRBV7-3 to TRBJ1-3; D might be TRBD1 (5 bases). Germline V gene data show CDR1 as SGHTA and CDR2 as FQGTGA. The CDR3 runs 16 residues. Trimming shortened V by 5 bases and J by 1 base, and 15 bases separated the two germline ends. The CDR3 sequence is CASSTTGQKSGNTIYF. The CDR3 DNA follows: TGTGCCAGCAGCACTACGGGGCAAAAGTCTGGAAACACCATATATTTT.

The chain is built from TRBV5-1 and TRBJ1-2; a weak D match, TRBD1 (5 bases). In germline, CDR1 is SGHRS, CDR2 YFSETQ. CDR3 size: 14 residues. Deletions cut 3 bases from V and 3 bases from J, with 12 bases between. The CDR3 region has the DNA TGCGCCAGCAGCTGGGGGGGACCTGACTATGGCTACACCTTC. Protein: CASSWGGPDYGYTF.

This clone was detected a few times. CDR3 residues: CASSHEEETSHTGELFF. Here the CDR3 DNA reads TGTGCCAGCAGCCATGAAGAGGAGACTAGCCACACCGGGGAGCTGTTTTTT. The chain joins TRBV4-2 to TRBJ2-2, with 7 bases that match TRBD2. Trimming took 3 bases from V and 3 from J; bases not matched to a gene: 10. CDR3 length: 17 residues. Germline V gene data show CDR1 as LGHNA and CDR2 as YNFKEQ.

The V call is TRBV2, the J call TRBJ2-3; D unresolved. This CDR3 has 14 residues. Germline V CDR1 and CDR2: SNHLY, FYNNEI. V was trimmed by 1 base and J by 2 bases, leaving 7 bases between them. The CDR3 DNA is TGTGCCAGCAGTGAAGGGCTATCCACAGATACGCAGTATTTT. Its protein product is CASSEGLSTDTQYF. Supplemented by reference TRBV2 and TRBJ2-3, the full variable domain reads EPEVTQTPSHQVTQMGQEVILRCVPISNHLYFYWYRQILGQKVEFLVSFYNNEISEKSEIFDDQFSVERPDGSNFTLKIRSTKLEDSAMYFCASSEGLSTDTQYFGPGTRLTVL.

This chain uses TRBV5-1 with TRBJ2-7; D is unresolved. CDR1 is SGHRS, CDR2 YFSETQ, per germline. This CDR3 comprises 12 residues. V was cut by 4 bases and J by 7 bases, with 12 bases left in between. Written as DNA, the CDR3 is TGCGCCAGCAGCGTTTCGTCTCGAGAGCAGTACTTC. This codes for CASSVSSREQYF. Full variable domain (remainder filled in from reference TRBV5-1 and TRBJ2-7): KAGVTQTPRYLIKTRGQQVTLSCSPISGHRSVSWYQQTPGQGLQFLFEYFSETQRNKGNFPGRFSGRQFSNSRSEMNVSTLELGDSALYLCASSVSSREQYFGPGTRLTVT.

This clone was picked up one time. The V gene is TRBV10-3, the J gene TRBJ1-2; D gene ambiguous. The CDR3 extends over 12 amino acids. V lost 6 bases, J lost 4 bases, and 9 bases lay in between. The germline V gene encodes CDR1 ENHRY and CDR2 SYGVKD. The chain's CDR3 is CAISQEAYGYTF. In nucleotides, the CDR3 is TGTGCCATCAGCCAGGAAGCCTATGGCTACACCTTC.

The chain couples TRBV11-2 to TRBJ1-2; D gene unclear. In germline, CDR1 is SGHAT, CDR2 FQNNGV. V lost 2 bases and J 3 bases, leaving 4 bases between the germline ends. This CDR3 is 12 amino acids long. The CDR3 is CASSLNHYGYTF. CDR3 sequence (DNA): TGTGCCAGCAGCTTAAACCACTATGGCTACACCTTC.

V and J are TRBV7-9 and TRBJ1-1, with D possibly TRBD1 on 6 matching bases. The CDR3 runs to 14 residues. Trimming removed 1 base from V and 2 bases from J, with 8 bases in between. CDR1 SEHNR and CDR2 FQNEAQ come from the germline V gene (reference sequence). The CDR3 sequence is CASSLGGGNTEAFF. The CDR3 nucleotides read TGTGCCAGCAGCTTAGGAGGGGGAAACACTGAAGCTTTCTTT.

V and J are TRBV14 and TRBJ2-5, with 10 nucleotides matching TRBD2. J lost 6 bases, V lost 4 bases, and 2 bases had no gene match. This CDR3 has 13 residues. Germline V CDR1 and CDR2: SGHDN, FVKESK. Here the CDR3 DNA reads TGTGCCAGCAGCCTAGCGGGGGGCCAGACCCAGTACTTC. Amino acid sequence: CASSLAGGQTQYF. Based on the CDR3 plus reference TRBV14 and TRBJ2-5, the full variable domain is EAGVTQFPSHSVIEKGQTVTLRCDPISGHDNLYWYRRVMGKEIKFLLHFVKESKQDESGMPNNRFLAERTGGTYSTLKVQPAELEDSGVYFCASSLAGGQTQYFGPGTRLLVL.

This clone has just one count. J is TRBJ2-1 and V is TRBV27, with 8 bases matching TRBD1. The CDR3 runs 14 residues. The trim removed 5 bases at V and 8 bases at J, leaving 8 bases unmatched. Germline values: CDR1 MNHEY, CDR2 SMNVEV (reference sequence). The chain's CDR3 is CASSVDRVGDEQFF. The CDR3 coding sequence is TGTGCCAGCAGTGTGGACAGGGTGGGGGATGAGCAGTTCTTC.

The chain joins TRBV2 to TRBJ2-7; TRBD2 aligns across 15 bases. This CDR3 has 16 residues. The germline gives CDR1 SNHLY, CDR2 FYNNEI. The trim removed 6 bases at V and 6 bases at J, leaving 9 bases unmatched. CDR3: CASSKGLAGGLGEQYF. The CDR3 bases are TGTGCCAGCAGCAAAGGACTAGCGGGAGGGCTTGGCGAGCAGTACTTC.

Written as DNA, the CDR3 is TGCGCCAGCAGCTTGGATCCGAGCTATGGCTACACCTTC. It encodes CASSLDPSYGYTF. The V gene is TRBV5-1, the J gene TRBJ1-2; D not resolved. The length of the CDR3 is 13 residues. Germline V lookup: CDR1 SGHRS, CDR2 YFSETQ. V was clipped by 0 bases and J by 4 bases, with 7 bases between them.

This chain links TRBV10-3 with TRBJ2-1, with TRBD2 matching over 11 bases. Germline V CDR1 and CDR2: ENHRY, SYGVKD. This CDR3 is built from 16 residues. Losses at the gene ends were 2 bases for V and 8 bases for J; bases not matched to a gene: 8. The CDR3 here is CAISENSGRASYEQFF. The CDR3 region has the DNA TGTGCCATCAGTGAGAATAGCGGGAGGGCCTCGTATGAGCAGTTCTTC.

The rearrangement links TRBV7-9 to TRBJ2-2; D remains unclear. V was cut by 5 bases and J by 1 base, with 8 bases left in between. Germline loops: CDR1 SEHNR, CDR2 FQNEAQ (reference sequence). This CDR3 comprises 14 residues. As DNA, the CDR3 is TGTGCCAGCAGCAGGACCGAGAACACCGGGGAGCTGTTTTTT. It translates to CASSRTENTGELFF.

The rearrangement uses TRBV18 and TRBJ1-1; unclear D gene. There are 15 residues in the CDR3. Trimming pared 0 bases from V and 3 bases from J, leaving 11 bases between. Germline V gene data show CDR1 as KGHSH and CDR2 as LQKENI. The CDR3 coding sequence is TGTGCCAGCTCACCACCGGGAGGGTGGGACACTGAAGCTTTCTTT. Translating it yields CASSPPGGWDTEAFF.

The chain couples TRBV9 to TRBJ1-2; 9 nucleotides match TRBD1. This CDR3 comprises 16 residues. The junction had 11 bases not matched to a gene; V was cut back by 4 bases and J by 4 bases. Germline loops: CDR1 SGDLS, CDR2 YYNGEE. CDR3 protein: CASSQNRQGERYGYTF. DNA of the CDR3: TGTGCCAGCAGCCAGAATCGACAGGGGGAACGCTATGGCTACACCTTC. The full variable domain, rest sourced from reference TRBV9 and TRBJ1-2, is DSGVTQTPKHLITATGQRVTLRCSPRSGDLSVYWYQQSLDQGLQFLIQYYNGEERAKGNILERFSAQQFPDLHSELNLSSLELGDSALYFCASSQNRQGERYGYTFGSGTRLTVV.

This chain links TRBV2 with TRBJ1-1, with no clear D. CDR1 is SNHLY and CDR2 is FYNNEI in the germline V gene. The CDR3 runs 15 residues. V lost 4 bases, J lost 0 bases, and 12 bases lay in between. Here the CDR3 DNA reads TGTGCCAGCAGTGGTCGGGCCCTTATGAACACTGAAGCTTTCTTT. Amino acids: CASSGRALMNTEAFF.

V usage is TRBV23-1 and J usage is TRBJ2-7, with 7 bases that match TRBD2. TRBV23-1 is known as an ORF, though its function is uncertain. The CDR3 contains 16 residues. V lost 4 bases to trimming and J lost 3 bases; unmatched junction nucleotides: 12. CDR3 residues: CASSLSSTSTGYEQYF. Written as DNA, the CDR3 is TGCGCCAGCAGTCTTTCCTCGACTAGCACGGGCTACGAGCAGTACTTC.

The chain has TRBV7-9 and TRBJ2-3, with D unresolved. The CDR3 consists of 14 residues. V dropped 3 bases and J dropped 4 bases, with 11 bases sitting between them. Germline V gene sequence: CDR1 SEHNR, CDR2 FQNEAQ (reference sequence). CDR3 sequence (DNA): TGTGCCAGCAGCTTTAGTGGTGGGGCAGATACGCAGTATTTT. Its protein product is CASSFSGGADTQYF.

The chain carries TRBV5-1 and TRBJ2-2; D is possibly TRBD1 (5 bases). Trimming pared 5 bases from V and 6 bases from J, leaving 17 bases between. The CDR3 loop spans 15 amino acids. CDR1 is SGHRS, CDR2 YFSETQ, per germline. The DNA of the CDR3 is TGCGCCAGCAGGGTGACAGTCCCAACATCCGGGGAGCTGTTTTTT. Translating it yields CASRVTVPTSGELFF.